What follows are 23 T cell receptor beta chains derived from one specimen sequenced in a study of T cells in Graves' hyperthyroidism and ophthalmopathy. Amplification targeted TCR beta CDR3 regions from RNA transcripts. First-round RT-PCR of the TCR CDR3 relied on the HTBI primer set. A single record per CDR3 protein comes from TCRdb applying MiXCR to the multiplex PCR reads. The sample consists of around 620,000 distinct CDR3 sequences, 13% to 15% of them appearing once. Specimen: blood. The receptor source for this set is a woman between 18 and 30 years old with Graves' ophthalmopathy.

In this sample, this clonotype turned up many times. Here the CDR3 reads CSARDPRTSGRGEQFF. CDR3 DNA sequence: TGCAGTGCTAGAGACCCGAGGACTAGCGGGAGGGGTGAGCAGTTCTTC. V usage is TRBV20-1 and J usage is TRBJ2-1, with 15 bases identical to TRBD2. CDR3 length equals 16 residues. Germline V gene data show CDR1 as DFQATT and CDR2 as SNEGSKA (reference sequence). The junction had 6 bases not matched to a gene; V was cut back by 0 bases and J by 9 bases.

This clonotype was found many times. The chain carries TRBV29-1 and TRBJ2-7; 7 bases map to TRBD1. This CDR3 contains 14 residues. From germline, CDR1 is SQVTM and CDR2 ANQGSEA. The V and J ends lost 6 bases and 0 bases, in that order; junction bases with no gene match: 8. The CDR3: CSVAGQVSSYEQYF. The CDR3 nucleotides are TGCAGCGTCGCCGGACAGGTTAGCTCCTACGAGCAGTACTTC.

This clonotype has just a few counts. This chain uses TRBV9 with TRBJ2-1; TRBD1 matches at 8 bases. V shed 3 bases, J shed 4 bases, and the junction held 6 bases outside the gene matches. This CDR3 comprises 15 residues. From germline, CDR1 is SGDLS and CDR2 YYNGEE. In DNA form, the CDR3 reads TGTGCCAGCAGCGCGGGGACAGGATTATACAATGAGCAGTTCTTC. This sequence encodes CASSAGTGLYNEQFF.

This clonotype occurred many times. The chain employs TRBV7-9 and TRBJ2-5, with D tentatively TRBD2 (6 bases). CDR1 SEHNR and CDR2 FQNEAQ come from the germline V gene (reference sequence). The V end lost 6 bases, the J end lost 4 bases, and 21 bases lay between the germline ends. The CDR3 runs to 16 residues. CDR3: CASSPGARGGRETQYF. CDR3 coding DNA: TGTGCCAGCAGTCCCGGCGCACGGGGAGGCCGAGAGACCCAGTACTTC. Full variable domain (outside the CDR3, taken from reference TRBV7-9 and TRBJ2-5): DTGVSQNPRHKITKRGQNVTFRCDPISEHNRLYWYRQTLGQGPEFLTYFQNEAQLEKSRLLSDRFSAERPKGSFSTLEIQRTEQGDSAMYLCASSPGARGGRETQYFGPGTRLLVL.

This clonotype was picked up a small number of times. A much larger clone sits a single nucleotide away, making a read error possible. The CDR3 region is CASRAGLAGGVYNEQFF. The DNA of the CDR3 is TGTGCCAGCAGAGCAGGGTTGGCTGGCGGGGTGTACAATGAGCAGTTCTTC. The chain links TRBV7-9 to TRBJ2-1; a possible D gene is TRBD2 (6 bases). The CDR3 is 17 amino acids. Between the trimmed V and J ends, which lost 6 bases and 4 bases, there was a span of 22 bases. In germline, CDR1 is SEHNR, CDR2 FQNEAQ (reference sequence).

The CDR3 region has the DNA TGTGCCAGCAGTGAAAGCGTATATCAGCCCCAGCATTTT. It codes for CASSESVYQPQHF. The chain uses TRBV6-1 and TRBJ1-5; D remains ambiguous. The germline gives CDR1 MNHNS, CDR2 SASEGT. The germline V and J ends were trimmed by 2 bases and 5 bases, with 7 bases remaining between them. CDR3 length: 13 amino acids.

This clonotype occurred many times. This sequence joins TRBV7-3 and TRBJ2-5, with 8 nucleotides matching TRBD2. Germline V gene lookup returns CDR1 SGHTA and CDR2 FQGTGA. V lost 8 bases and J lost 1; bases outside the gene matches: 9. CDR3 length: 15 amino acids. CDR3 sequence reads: CASGVIAGIQETQYF. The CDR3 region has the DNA TGTGCCAGCGGGGTGATAGCGGGGATCCAAGAGACCCAGTACTTC.

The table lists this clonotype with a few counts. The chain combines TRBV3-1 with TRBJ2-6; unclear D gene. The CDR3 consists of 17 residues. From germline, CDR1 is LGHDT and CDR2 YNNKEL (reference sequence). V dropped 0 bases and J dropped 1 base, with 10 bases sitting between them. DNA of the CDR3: TGTGCCAGCAGCCAAGACCCCTACAGTTCTGGGGCCAACGTCCTGACTTTC. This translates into CASSQDPYSSGANVLTF.

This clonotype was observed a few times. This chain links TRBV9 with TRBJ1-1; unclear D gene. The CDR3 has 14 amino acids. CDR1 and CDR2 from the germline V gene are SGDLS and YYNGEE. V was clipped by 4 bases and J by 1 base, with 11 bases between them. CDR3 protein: CASSPTSENTEAFF. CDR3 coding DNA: TGTGCCAGCAGCCCGACCTCAGAGAACACTGAAGCTTTCTTT.

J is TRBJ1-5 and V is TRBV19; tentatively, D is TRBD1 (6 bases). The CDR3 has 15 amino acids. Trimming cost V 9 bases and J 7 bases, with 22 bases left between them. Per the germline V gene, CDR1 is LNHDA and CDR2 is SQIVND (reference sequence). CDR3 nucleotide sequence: TGTGCCAGCTCCCCCAACCACAGGGCTGGACAGCCCCAGCATTTT. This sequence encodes CASSPNHRAGQPQHF.

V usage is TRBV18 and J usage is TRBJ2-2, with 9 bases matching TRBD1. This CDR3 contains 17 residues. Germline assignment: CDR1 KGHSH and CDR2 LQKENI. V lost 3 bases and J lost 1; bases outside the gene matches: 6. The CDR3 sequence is CASSPGPTGGNTGELFF. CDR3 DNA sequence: TGTGCCAGCTCACCGGGGCCGACAGGGGGGAACACCGGGGAGCTGTTTTTT.

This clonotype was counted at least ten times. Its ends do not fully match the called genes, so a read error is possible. CDR3 sequence reads: CASSLERTDTQYF. Written as DNA, the CDR3 is TGTGCCAGCAGCCTAGAAAGAACAGATACGCAGTATTTT. The chain combines TRBV11-2 with TRBJ2-3; D gene unclear. CDR1 is SGHAT, CDR2 FQNNGV, per germline. The CDR3 totals 13 residues.

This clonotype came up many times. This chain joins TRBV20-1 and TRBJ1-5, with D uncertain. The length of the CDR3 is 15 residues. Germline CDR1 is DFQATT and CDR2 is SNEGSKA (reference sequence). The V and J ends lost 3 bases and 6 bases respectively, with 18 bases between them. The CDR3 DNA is TGCAGTGCTAGCCCTATTTCTGTTTTGGCTCAGCCCCAGCATTTT. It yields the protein CSASPISVLAQPQHF.

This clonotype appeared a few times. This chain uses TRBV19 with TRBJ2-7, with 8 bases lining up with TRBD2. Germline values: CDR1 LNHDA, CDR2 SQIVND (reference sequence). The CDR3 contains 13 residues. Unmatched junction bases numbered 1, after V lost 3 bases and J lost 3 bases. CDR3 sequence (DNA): TGTGCCAGTAGTATCGGGACTAGCTACGAGCAGTACTTC. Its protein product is CASSIGTSYEQYF.

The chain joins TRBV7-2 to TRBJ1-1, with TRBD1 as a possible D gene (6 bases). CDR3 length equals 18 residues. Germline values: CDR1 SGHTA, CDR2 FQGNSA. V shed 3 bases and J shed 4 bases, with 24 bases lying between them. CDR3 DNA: TGTGCCAGCAGCTTTCTGGGGGGGCTTTCGGAATGGGGCACTGAAGCTTTCTTT. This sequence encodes CASSFLGGLSEWGTEAFF.

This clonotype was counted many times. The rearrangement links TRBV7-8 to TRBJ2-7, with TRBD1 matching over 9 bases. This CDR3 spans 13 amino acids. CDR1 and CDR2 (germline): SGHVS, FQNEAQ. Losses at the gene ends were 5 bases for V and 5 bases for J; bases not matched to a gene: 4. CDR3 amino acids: CASSRDRGDEQYF. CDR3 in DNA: TGTGCCAGCAGCCGAGACAGGGGGGACGAGCAGTACTTC. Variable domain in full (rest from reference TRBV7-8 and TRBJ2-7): GAGVSQSPRYKVAKRGQDVALRCDPISGHVSLFWYQQALGQGPEFLTYFQNEAQLDKSGLPSDRFFAERPEGSVSTLKIQRTQQEDSAVYLCASSRDRGDEQYFGPGTRLTVT.

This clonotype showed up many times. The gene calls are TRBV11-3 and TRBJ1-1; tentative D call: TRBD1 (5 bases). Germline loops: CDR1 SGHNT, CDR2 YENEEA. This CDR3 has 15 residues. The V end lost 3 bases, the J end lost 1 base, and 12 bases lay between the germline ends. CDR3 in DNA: TGTGCCAGCAGCTTCCGGGACGGACAGAACACTGAAGCTTTCTTT. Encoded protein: CASSFRDGQNTEAFF. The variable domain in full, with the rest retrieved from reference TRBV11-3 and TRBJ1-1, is EAGVVQSPRYKIIEKKQPVAFWCNPISGHNTLYWYLQNLGQGPELLIRYENEEAVDDSQLPKDRFSAERLKGVDSTLKIQPAELGDSAVYLCASSFRDGQNTEAFFGQGTRLTVV.

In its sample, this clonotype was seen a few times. In DNA, the CDR3 is TGCGCCAGCAGCCAAGAGGAGGGCTCGGGCTACACCTTC. This codes for CASSQEEGSGYTF. The gene calls are TRBV4-3 and TRBJ1-2, with D unclear. Germline CDR1 and CDR2: LGHNA and YSLEER. V shed 0 bases and J shed 8 bases, with 10 bases lying between them. The CDR3 totals 13 residues.

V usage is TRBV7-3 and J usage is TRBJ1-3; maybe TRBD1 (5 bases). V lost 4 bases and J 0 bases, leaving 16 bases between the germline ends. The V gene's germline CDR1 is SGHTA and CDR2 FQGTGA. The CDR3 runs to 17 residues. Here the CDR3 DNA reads TGTGCCAGCAGCTCCTCTGGGGGGGTTCACTCTGGAAACACCATATATTTT. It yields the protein CASSSSGGVHSGNTIYF.

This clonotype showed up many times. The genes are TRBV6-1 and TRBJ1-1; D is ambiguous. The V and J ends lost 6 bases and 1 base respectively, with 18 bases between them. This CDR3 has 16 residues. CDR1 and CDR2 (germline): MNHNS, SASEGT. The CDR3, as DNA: TGTGCCAGCAGGTGGCACGGGCAGTCCGGGAACACTGAAGCTTTCTTT. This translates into CASRWHGQSGNTEAFF.

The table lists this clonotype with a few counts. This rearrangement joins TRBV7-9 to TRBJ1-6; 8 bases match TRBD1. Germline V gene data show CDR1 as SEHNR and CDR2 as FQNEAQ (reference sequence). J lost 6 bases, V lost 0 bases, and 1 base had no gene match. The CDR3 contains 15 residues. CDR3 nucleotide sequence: TGTGCCAGCAGCTTAGCGCAGGGGGCTAATTCACCCCTCCACTTT. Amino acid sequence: CASSLAQGANSPLHF.

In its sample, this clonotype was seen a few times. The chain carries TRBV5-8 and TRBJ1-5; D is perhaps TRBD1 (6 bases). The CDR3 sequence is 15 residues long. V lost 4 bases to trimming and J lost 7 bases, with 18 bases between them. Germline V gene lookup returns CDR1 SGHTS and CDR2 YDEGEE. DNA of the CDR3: TGTGCCAGCAGCACCGGTGGGGGCGCAGGACAGCCCCAGCATTTT. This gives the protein CASSTGGGAGQPQHF.

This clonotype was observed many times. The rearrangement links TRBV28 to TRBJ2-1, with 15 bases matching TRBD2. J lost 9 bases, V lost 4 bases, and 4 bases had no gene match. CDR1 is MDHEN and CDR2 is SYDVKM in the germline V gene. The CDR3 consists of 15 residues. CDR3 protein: CASSSGLAGGVEQFF. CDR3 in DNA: TGTGCCAGCAGTTCCGGACTAGCGGGAGGGGTTGAGCAGTTCTTC.